This T cell receptor beta chain emerged from a study of T cell responses to AZD1222 COVID-19 vaccine. Study-wide results and caveats: Clonal diversity may have been underestimated in mostly white British donors. Reportedly, nearly half the spike-specific TCRs target unmutated variant regions.

From germline, CDR1 is MNHEY and CDR2 SVGEGT. This CDR3 has 16 residues. V shed 6 bases, J shed 2 bases, and the junction held 12 bases outside the gene matches. TCRdb keeps only in-frame clones here, not all; method: immunoSEQ multiplex PCR. The data show 90,000 to 120,000 clones, with about 86% seen just once and about 3% held by the top ten. With regard to this clone: The antigen remains undetermined.

Here the sequenced sample was peripheral blood, taken on day 0 of AZD1222 vaccination. V usage is TRBV6-2 or TRBV6-3 and J usage is TRBJ1-2; 7 bases align to TRBD1. The receptor's source is an adult in good health. CDR3: CASSPRVWTGNYGYTF. CDR3 in DNA: TGTGCCAGCAGCCCTCGGGTATGGACAGGAAACTATGGCTACACCTTC.